This T cell receptor (beta chain) was observed in a study of graft-versus-host responses after intestinal transplantation (dated by TCRdb to the early 2020s). Describing the broader study: The transplants that recipients got were multivisceral, liver-intestinal, or isolated intestinal. Anti-thymocyte globulin induction was given to all recipients, followed by maintenance tacrolimus and steroids for 3 to 4 years. Bulk TCR-beta CDR3 sequencing was used to track graft-versus-host and host-versus-graft alloreactive T cell clones in the graft, circulation and bone marrow after intestinal transplantation. Alloreactive clones were identified by sequencing pre-transplant mixed lymphocyte reaction products and comparing them with unstimulated pre-transplant donor and recipient T cells. Of the 20 to 30 intestinal transplant recipients enrolled in the cohort, one of whom was a retransplant, a few patients without pretransplant specimens were excluded. A peak of at least 4% donor T cells among recipient peripheral blood mononuclear cells was the definition used for donor T cell macrochimerism. Instead of going to the commercial service, samples from a few later patients were sequenced in-house on an Illumina MiSeq and processed with MiXCR. Beyond this particular receptor, the publication reports: High GvH to HvG T cell clonal ratios were observed in the allografts of patients with donor T cell macrochimerism. Early after transplant, declines in HvG clones were associated with peak levels of circulating GvH clones. Conclusions were limited by the relatively low number and heterogeneity of intestinal transplant patients. GvH clones turned up in recipient bone marrow, with some appearing earlier in ileal mucosa or blood, a pattern consistent with an intestinal mucosal origin.

The method was the immunoSEQ multiplex PCR assay. For most patients, high-throughput TCR-beta CDR3 sequencing of genomic DNA was performed by Adaptive Biotechnologies. In the source study's methods: Adaptive's ImmunoSEQ software supplied the TCR sequencing data for 15 to 20 patients, while MiXCR and VDJtools were used to process a few other patients. Because the origin of CDR3 nucleotide sequences shared between donor and recipient could not be assigned, those sequences were removed. To count as alloreactive, a clone needed at least 2-fold expansion over unstimulated cells and a minimum CFSE-low frequency of 0.002% (template counts) or 0.001% (read counts). Clones were considered mappable if detected in sequenced pre-transplant spleen, lymph node, or MLR CFSE-low populations of the donor or recipient. Cumulative frequency of alloreactive clones was calculated as a percentage of all sequences weighted by copy number. TCRdb took this table from immuneACCESS and kept in-frame rearrangements with V and J called. Such tables lack part of the clones; where checked against another copy, unresolved V genes explain under half of the gap, and the rest is unexplained. V, J and clone size derive from that table, while D and trimming were established from the DNA sequence. The sample table holds tens of thousands of clones, of which 91% were seen once. The ten largest clones capture about 4.6% of the sample.

A note on this clone: Its recognized antigen is unknown. There are no base qualities to consult, and no much larger clone falls within one base.

In the first month after transplant, blood samples were collected up to 4 times, and after that at least monthly when available. The material was PBMCs, obtained 524 days after transplant. The receptor was derived from a human patient who received an intestinal transplant, so some T cells may come from the graft donor.

The CDR3 here reads CASSFLSGETQYF. Here is the DNA: TGTGCCAGCAGTTTTCTTTCGGGAGAGACCCAGTACTTC. Recombination connected TRBV28 to TRBJ2-5; no D gene can be assigned with confidence. The CDR3 spans 13 residues, from the cysteine through the phenylalanine. The read is trimmed to its CDR3 DNA, 39 bases read in frame from base 1. V is shortened by 3 bases, J by 4 bases, and the region joining them spans 9 bases. The germline V gene yields MDHEN for CDR1 and SYDVKM for CDR2.